These 5 T cell receptor beta chains came from one sample sequenced in a study of cytomegalovirus exposure and HLA in healthy donors. Use of 60 Vbeta and 13 Jbeta primers characterized the PCR. Produced via immunoSEQ multiplex PCR; TCRdb's table is partial and in-frame only. Of 95,000 to 150,000 clones listed, around 80% were seen once; the top ten hold 7.5% to 9.5%. Sequencing was carried out using PBMCs. Source of these receptors: a female donor in good health and CMV-seropositive.

This clone was seen only a few times. The genes are TRBV7-2 and TRBJ1-5; 8 bases agree with TRBD1. The germline V gene has CDR1 SGHTA and CDR2 FQGNSA. The V gene end was trimmed by 4 bases and the J gene end by 5 bases; junction bases not matched to a gene: 7. The CDR3 sequence is 15 residues long. CDR3 sequence reads: CASSSSGQGHQPQHF. The CDR3 nucleotides read TGTGCCAGCAGCTCTAGTGGACAGGGCCATCAGCCCCAGCATTTT.

The genes are TRBV30 and TRBJ1-4; TRBD1 matches 9 bases. There are 15 residues in the CDR3. CDR1 is GTSNPN, CDR2 SVGIG, per germline (reference sequence). J gave up 8 bases and V 0 bases, and 7 bases lay outside the gene matches. CDR3 in amino acids: CAWSVRGTGNEKLFF. The CDR3 DNA is TGTGCCTGGAGTGTACGGGGGACAGGGAACGAAAAACTGTTTTTT.

This clone came up a few times. The chain couples TRBV6-6 to TRBJ1-6, with 7 nucleotides matching TRBD1. Germline trimming cut 6 bases from V and 5 bases from J; bases unmatched to any gene: 7. The CDR3 runs to 15 residues. The germline CDR1 and CDR2 sequences are MNHNY and SVGAGI (reference sequence). Written as DNA, the CDR3 is TGTGCCAGCAGCCTGACAGGGAAAAATAATTCACCCCTCCACTTT. Amino acids: CASSLTGKNNSPLHF.

This clone was seen once. The chain joins TRBV14 to TRBJ1-6; 9 nucleotides match TRBD1. V shed 4 bases, J shed 9 bases, and the junction held 10 bases outside the gene matches. This CDR3 has 16 amino acids. Looked up from germline, CDR1 is SGHDN and CDR2 is FVKESK. CDR3 region: CASSRNPGQGGSPLHF. The CDR3 DNA sequence: TGTGCCAGCAGCCGAAACCCGGGACAGGGAGGTTCACCCCTCCACTTT.

The chain uses TRBV4-1 and TRBJ2-7; possible D gene TRBD1, 6 bases. V was shortened by 1 base and J by 1 base, with 11 bases between the two germline ends. Germline V gene data show CDR1 as MGHRA and CDR2 as YSYEKL. The CDR3 has 15 residues. Here the CDR3 reads CASSQVPTGSYEQYF. CDR3 in DNA: TGCGCCAGCAGCCAAGTACCTACAGGGTCCTACGAGCAGTACTTC.